This T cell receptor (beta chain) was documented in a study of glioma-infiltrating T cells after dendritic cell vaccination. On the study more broadly: Dendritic cell vaccination trial patients had either newly diagnosed or recurrent glioblastoma.

The time point here: after dendritic cell vaccination, including at tumor progression/relapse. Blood PBMC samples: pre-vaccination, two weeks post third vaccination, and at tumor progression. After removal of 4 bases from V and 4 bases from J, the junction contained 7 bases not matched to a gene. The CDR3 length is 15 residues. The V gene's germline CDR1 is SEHNR and CDR2 FQNEAQ (reference sequence). Repertoires were generated with immunoSEQ multiplex PCR, while TCRdb's copy carries only in-frame clones and drops some. The data contain roughly 100,000 clones, around 91% of them singletons. Turning to this clone: The antigen is unknown.

Points from the study as a whole: Longer survival after dendritic cell vaccination followed higher pretreatment TIL content.

The sequences come from blood, collected after dendritic cell vaccination. This clonotype was obtained from a human donor with glioblastoma. The V gene is TRBV7-9, the J gene TRBJ2-1; TRBD2 matches at 7 bases. In DNA form, the CDR3 reads TGTGCCAGCAGCTATGGACTAGGTCTTTACAATGAGCAGTTCTTC. It specifies CASSYGLGLYNEQFF.